This T cell receptor (beta chain) derives from a study of T cell responses to AZD1222 COVID-19 vaccine. Study-level findings and limits: Vaccine-associated CD4 TCRs spanned spike, dominant at 160-218 and 743-854. Among the donors, most were white British and more were female, and clonal diversity was possibly underestimated. AZD1222 recipients seropositive at baseline numbered only 5 to 7.

As for this clone: The antigen is unknown.

V was cut by 6 bases and J by 4 bases, with 16 bases left in between. The CDR3 spans 15 residues. CDR1 and CDR2 from the germline V gene are KGHSH and LQKENI. This table comes from immunoSEQ multiplex PCR, and its TCRdb copy is limited to in-frame clones, with some not included. The sample shows approximately 100,000 clones, 70% to 90% of them seen only once. Researchers grouped second doses given at about 4 or about 12 weeks into one pool. This chain joins TRBV18 and TRBJ1-5; possibly TRBD1 for D (5 bases). Sequenced here: peripheral blood, sampled 28 days after the second AZD1222 dose. This clonotype was obtained from an adult who received the AZD1222 COVID-19 vaccine. The CDR3 reads CASSPRGTPNQPQHF. Written as DNA, the CDR3 is TGTGCCAGCTCCCCTCGGGGGACTCCTAATCAGCCCCAGCATTTT.